The 32 T cell receptor beta chains reported below all come from one sample, sequenced in a study of control samples from healthy donors and cancer patients. Generated by immunoSEQ multiplex PCR, the TCRdb table keeps only in-frame clones and is missing some. This sample has 55,000 to 75,000 clones; more than 75% occur once, and the top ten carry around 2%. What was sequenced was PBMCs. These TCRs come from a woman aged 50 to 65 with head and neck cancer.

CDR3 coding DNA: TGTGCCAGCCTCCGGGACAGGGGGGCCGGCACTGAAGCTTTCTTT. Translation gives CASLRDRGAGTEAFF. The chain couples TRBV7-2 to TRBJ1-1; TRBD1 agrees at 11 bases. The CDR3 has 15 residues. CDR1 SGHTA and CDR2 FQGNSA come from the germline V gene. V dropped 8 bases and J dropped 4; count of bases not matched to a gene: 9. Based on the CDR3 plus reference TRBV7-2 and TRBJ1-1, the full variable domain is GAGVSQSPSNKVTEKGKDVELRCDPISGHTALYWYRQSLGQGLEFLIYFQGNSAPDKSGLPSDRFSAERTGGSVSTLTIQRTQQEDSAVYLCASLRDRGAGTEAFFGQGTRLTVV.

The CDR3 bases are TGTGCCAGCAGCTTATGGGGGATCGAAAACACCATATATTTT. It translates to CASSLWGIENTIYF. The rearrangement joins TRBV7-2 to TRBJ1-3; D might be TRBD1 (5 bases). Trimming cost V 2 bases and J 6 bases, with 11 bases left between them. The CDR3 covers 14 residues. Germline-derived CDR1 and CDR2 are SGHTA and FQGNSA.

The chain couples TRBV9 to TRBJ1-1, with D tentatively TRBD1 (5 bases). Per germline, CDR1 SGDLS and CDR2 YYNGEE. V lost 2 bases and J 3 bases, leaving 17 bases between the germline ends. The CDR3 is 16 amino acids. CDR3 in DNA: TGTGCCAGCAGCGTTGGGGGTAGCGTCGGGGACACTGAAGCTTTCTTT. Protein product: CASSVGGSVGDTEAFF.

This chain links TRBV6-5 with TRBJ2-2; D possibly matches TRBD1 or TRBD2 (5 bases each). The CDR3 runs 14 residues. The germline V gene has CDR1 MNHEY and CDR2 SVGAGI. V was pared by 4 bases and J by 6 bases, with 12 bases between. The CDR3 sequence is CASSWDHFSGELFF. CDR3 bases: TGTGCCAGCAGTTGGGACCATTTTTCCGGGGAGCTGTTTTTT.

The rearrangement uses TRBV28 and TRBJ1-4, with D tentatively TRBD1 (5 bases). CDR3 length: 15 amino acids. Germline V gene lookup returns CDR1 MDHEN and CDR2 SYDVKM. V lost 3 bases to trimming and J lost 0 bases, with 8 bases between them. The CDR3 protein is CASSLGGATNEKLFF. CDR3 sequence (DNA): TGTGCCAGCAGTTTGGGGGGAGCAACTAATGAAAAACTGTTTTTT. The variable domain in full, with the rest retrieved from reference TRBV28 and TRBJ1-4, is DVKVTQSSRYLVKRTGEKVFLECVQDMDHENMFWYRQDPGLGLRLIYFSYDVKMKEKGDIPEGYSVSREKKERFSLILESASTNQTSMYLCASSLGGATNEKLFFGSGTQLSVL.

The rearrangement uses TRBV6-5 and TRBJ2-3; 7 nucleotides agree with TRBD1. Trimming took 4 bases from V and 15 from J; bases not matched to a gene: 7. The CDR3 extends over 11 amino acids. Germline V gene lookup returns CDR1 MNHEY and CDR2 SVGAGI. CDR3 sequence reads: CASSSGTVDYF. The CDR3 region has the DNA TGTGCCAGCAGTTCCGGGACAGTAGACTATTTT.

This clone was counted between two and nine times. The V call is TRBV5-1, the J call TRBJ2-7; the D gene is possibly TRBD1 (6 bases). The germline V gene has CDR1 SGHRS and CDR2 YFSETQ. Trimming cost V 1 base and J 6 bases, with 17 bases left between them. This CDR3 is 15 amino acids long. This CDR3 is CASSLQQGMWGEQYF. CDR3 DNA sequence: TGCGCCAGCAGCTTGCAACAGGGCATGTGGGGCGAGCAGTACTTC.

This sequence joins TRBV2 and TRBJ2-1; no clear D. With 3 bases removed from V and 12 bases from J, the gap between germline ends came to 9 bases. CDR1 is SNHLY and CDR2 is FYNNEI in the germline V gene. The CDR3 is 11 amino acids. CDR3: CASSEKVSQFF. Here the CDR3 DNA reads TGTGCCAGCAGTGAGAAGGTATCGCAGTTCTTC.

The gene calls are TRBV19 and TRBJ2-3, with D uncertain. V lost 3 bases, J lost 8 bases, and 12 bases lay in between. This CDR3 contains 13 residues. Germline V gives CDR1 LNHDA, CDR2 SQIVND (reference sequence). CDR3 sequence reads: CASSMLGAGTQYF. The CDR3 nucleotides are TGTGCCAGTAGTATGCTTGGCGCCGGTACGCAGTATTTT.

The V gene is TRBV14, the J gene TRBJ2-1, with D tentatively TRBD2 (7 bases). Per germline, CDR1 SGHDN and CDR2 FVKESK. The V end lost 4 bases, the J end lost 13 bases, and 20 bases lay between the germline ends. CDR3 length: 14 residues. CDR3 residues: CASSPRTGGPFQFF. In DNA form, the CDR3 reads TGTGCCAGCAGCCCCCGGACGGGGGGCCCTTTTCAGTTCTTC.

The chain combines TRBV9 with TRBJ2-1, with 8 positions matching TRBD2. Germline V gives CDR1 SGDLS, CDR2 YYNGEE. CDR3 length: 14 amino acids. Trimming cost V 3 bases and J 6 bases; bases outside gene matches: 5. Here the CDR3 reads CASSGGGFRNEQFF. DNA of the CDR3: TGTGCCAGCAGCGGCGGGGGGTTCCGCAATGAGCAGTTCTTC.

The gene calls are TRBV7-2 and TRBJ2-7, with D possibly TRBD2 on 5 matching bases. The CDR3 extends over 13 amino acids. V lost 3 bases and J 5 bases, leaving 11 bases between the germline ends. Per the germline V gene, CDR1 is SGHTA and CDR2 is FQGNSA. The CDR3 DNA sequence: TGTGCCAGCAGCTTGGGGTTTAGCGACGAGCAGTACTTC. Translation: CASSLGFSDEQYF. Variable domain in full (rest from reference TRBV7-2 and TRBJ2-7): GAGVSQSPSNKVTEKGKDVELRCDPISGHTALYWYRQSLGQGLEFLIYFQGNSAPDKSGLPSDRFSAERTGGSVSTLTIQRTQQEDSAVYLCASSLGFSDEQYFGPGTRLTVT.

The chain recombines TRBV11-3 with TRBJ1-3, with 9 bases matching TRBD1. The V gene end was trimmed by 6 bases and the J gene end by 2 bases; junction bases not matched to a gene: 17. CDR1 is SGHNT, CDR2 YENEEA, per germline. The CDR3 is 19 residues long. The CDR3 loop is CASRPGTGQVEFAGNTIYF. The CDR3 coding sequence is TGTGCCAGCAGACCCGGGACAGGGCAGGTGGAGTTCGCTGGAAACACCATATATTTT.

By sample fraction, this clone is medium-sized (0.01 to 0.1%). The chain uses TRBV25-1 and TRBJ2-1; 7 nucleotides line up with TRBD1. From germline, CDR1 is MGHDK and CDR2 SYGVNS. V dropped 8 bases and J dropped 8; count of bases not matched to a gene: 12. The CDR3 contains 14 residues. As DNA, the CDR3 is TGTGCCAGCCCGGACAGGCAAAGATCGGATGAGCAGTTCTTC. It specifies CASPDRQRSDEQFF.

This sequence joins TRBV5-1 and TRBJ2-3; unclear D gene. The CDR3 runs to 14 residues. The germline CDR1 and CDR2 sequences are SGHRS and YFSETQ. Trimming removed 2 bases from V and 0 bases from J, with 7 bases in between. As DNA, the CDR3 is TGCGCCAGCAGCTTCCGTTCTAGCACAGATACGCAGTATTTT. Protein sequence: CASSFRSSTDTQYF.

The chain employs TRBV27 and TRBJ1-2, with a tentative D call TRBD1 (5 bases). CDR1 is MNHEY, CDR2 SMNVEV, per germline (reference sequence). CDR3 size: 15 residues. V gave up 2 bases and J gave up 8 bases, with 18 bases separating them. The CDR3 region is CASSLGGTPRAGYTF. CDR3 DNA: TGTGCCAGCAGTTTAGGAGGGACTCCCCGGGCCGGCTACACCTTC.

The chain has TRBV5-1 and TRBJ2-5; 8 nucleotides match TRBD1. The CDR3 length is 14 residues. Looked up from germline, CDR1 is SGHRS and CDR2 is YFSETQ. The ends lost 3 bases at V and 1 base at J; junction bases unmatched: 2. As DNA, the CDR3 is TGCGCCAGCAGCTCCGACAGGGGCCAAGAGACCCAGTACTTC. It codes for CASSSDRGQETQYF.

In this sample, this clone turned up a few times. The chain is built from TRBV2 and TRBJ1-5; 8 bases are a match to TRBD1. The V segment lost 6 bases and the J segment 1 base; nucleotides outside the gene matches: 8. Germline V lookup: CDR1 SNHLY, CDR2 FYNNEI. This CDR3 region has 16 residues. CDR3 bases: TGTGCCAGCAGGGCCCAGGGGGCCGGGAGCAATCAGCCCCAGCATTTT. Translation gives CASRAQGAGSNQPQHF.

The genes are TRBV6-5 and TRBJ2-4; TRBD2 agrees at 8 bases. The CDR3 length is 14 residues. The junction had 3 bases not matched to a gene; V was cut back by 6 bases and J by 2 bases. CDR1 and CDR2 from the germline V gene are MNHEY and SVGAGI. For the CDR3, the DNA is TGTGCCAGCAGCGGGGGGGCGTCCAAAAACATTCAGTACTTC. Its translation: CASSGGASKNIQYF.

The chain uses TRBV5-1 and TRBJ1-5; D is undetermined. With 4 bases removed from V and 0 bases from J, the gap between germline ends came to 8 bases. The CDR3 spans 14 residues. Germline V gene sequence: CDR1 SGHRS, CDR2 YFSETQ. The CDR3 loop reads CASSPAYSNQPQHF. The CDR3, as DNA: TGCGCCAGCAGCCCCGCATATAGCAATCAGCCCCAGCATTTT.

This chain joins TRBV3-1 (or the pseudogene TRBV3-2) and TRBJ1-6; TRBD1 matches 8 bases. Losses at the gene ends were 4 bases for V and 5 bases for J; bases not matched to a gene: 13. Germline V gene lookup returns CDR1 LGHDT and CDR2 YNNKEL (reference sequence). The length of the CDR3 is 18 residues. In nucleotides, the CDR3 is TGTGCCAGCAGCCCTCCCGGACAGGGAGTATCGGATAATTCACCCCTCCACTTT. Translated: CASSPPGQGVSDNSPLHF.

V gene TRBV9 combines with J gene TRBJ1-4, with D perhaps TRBD1 (5 bases). V was cut by 0 bases and J by 7 bases, with 13 bases left in between. The CDR3 has 15 residues. Germline CDR1 and CDR2: SGDLS and YYNGEE. In DNA form, the CDR3 reads TGTGCCAGCAGCGTAGGTTTGGCAGGGAGTGAAAAACTGTTTTTT. This translates into CASSVGLAGSEKLFF.

The chain couples TRBV24-1 to TRBJ1-1, with 7 bases lining up with TRBD1. V dropped 4 bases and J dropped 5; count of bases not matched to a gene: 24. This CDR3 is built from 20 residues. Germline CDR1 is KGHDR and CDR2 is SFDVKD. The CDR3 coding sequence is TGTGCCACCAGTGACCTCAGACAGGGCGAGGGGCAAGAGGGAGGGACTGAAGCTTTCTTT. Protein sequence: CATSDLRQGEGQEGGTEAFF.

The gene calls are TRBV6-5 and TRBJ2-3, with a tentative D call TRBD2 (6 bases). Looked up from germline, CDR1 is MNHEY and CDR2 is SVGAGI. This CDR3 contains 14 residues. V was pared by 10 bases and J by 3 bases, with 17 bases between. CDR3 coding DNA: TGTGCCACCCGGGTAGCGGAGAGTACAGATACGCAGTATTTT. This translates into CATRVAESTDTQYF.

The chain carries TRBV13 and TRBJ2-7, with D possibly being TRBD1 (6 bases). CDR3 length: 15 amino acids. V lost 3 bases and J 2 bases, leaving 14 bases between the germline ends. The germline CDR1 and CDR2 sequences are PRHDT and FYEKMQ (reference sequence). The CDR3 spells CASSLQGLGTYEQYF. For the CDR3, the DNA is TGTGCCAGCAGCTTGCAGGGGCTCGGTACCTACGAGCAGTACTTC.

The gene calls are TRBV7-2 and TRBJ2-5; the match to TRBD1 covers 9 bases. This CDR3 is built from 15 residues. J gave up 7 bases and V 1 base, and 7 bases lay outside the gene matches. Germline V gives CDR1 SGHTA, CDR2 FQGNSA. The CDR3 nucleotides read TGTGCCAGCAGCTTAGAGGGACAGGGAATAGCGACCCAGTACTTC. Amino acids: CASSLEGQGIATQYF.

This clone was counted between two and nine times. V gene TRBV6-1 combines with J gene TRBJ1-1; D is ambiguous. Germline V gene lookup returns CDR1 MNHNS and CDR2 SASEGT. Trimming stripped 1 base from V and 4 bases from J, with 4 bases between. The CDR3 is 12 residues long. The CDR3 sequence: CASSEEVTEAFF. CDR3 coding DNA: TGTGCCAGCAGTGAAGAGGTCACTGAAGCTTTCTTT.

The chain has TRBV10-2 and TRBJ2-3; no clear D gene. This CDR3 region has 12 residues. Per germline, CDR1 WSHSY and CDR2 SAAADI. The V end was cut by 3 bases, the J end by 4 bases, with 5 bases between. The CDR3 DNA is TGCGCCAGCAGTGAACAGCCAGATACGCAGTATTTT. Its translation is CASSEQPDTQYF.

The chain has TRBV9 and TRBJ2-2, with 7 bases matching TRBD1. CDR1 and CDR2 (germline): SGDLS, YYNGEE. V gave up 5 bases and J gave up 4 bases; unmatched junction bases: 5. The CDR3 is 14 amino acids. CDR3 sequence (DNA): TGTGCCAGCAGTGAGACAGGGCTCACCGGGGAGCTGTTTTTT. Translation: CASSETGLTGELFF.

The chain carries TRBV5-1 and TRBJ1-2; 9 bases agree with TRBD1. V lost 3 bases to trimming and J lost 8 bases; unmatched junction nucleotides: 8. CDR1 and CDR2 (germline): SGHRS, YFSETQ. This CDR3 is built from 14 residues. CDR3 nucleotides: TGCGCCAGCAGCTGGACAGGGGAAAGGTTAGGCTACACCTTC. Residues: CASSWTGERLGYTF.

The genes are TRBV7-9 and TRBJ1-4, with TRBD1 as a possible D gene (5 bases). Germline CDR1 SEHNR, CDR2 FQNEAQ (reference sequence). Trimming shortened V by 3 bases and J by 7 bases, and 12 bases separated the two germline ends. The CDR3 has 14 residues. CDR3 sequence: CASSLFSQGEKLFF. The CDR3 DNA is TGTGCCAGCAGCTTGTTCTCCCAGGGTGAAAAACTGTTTTTT.

The chain links TRBV28 to TRBJ1-6, with D possibly matching TRBD1 (6 bases). The CDR3 is 14 residues long. Germline V gene sequence: CDR1 MDHEN, CDR2 SYDVKM. V dropped 6 bases and J dropped 5 bases, with 11 bases sitting between them. In DNA form, the CDR3 reads TGTGCCAGCAGGGCCGGGACAAATAATTCACCCCTCCACTTT. It yields the protein CASRAGTNNSPLHF.